Listed here is a single TCR beta chain. No cognate antigen has been identified for it. The sample holds no much larger clone one base away, and base qualities are not on file. This specimen's time point label, per the study, means: week 35, safety follow-up. Every vaccine dose consisted of 300 ug of a 20-mer mutant IDH1 peptide in Montanide, administered subcutaneously together with topical imiquimod. Across visits V03 through V10, patients got a total of eight vaccinations, given in weeks 1, 3, 5, 7, 11, 15, 19 and 23. Donors had newly diagnosed WHO grade 3 or 4 IDH1-mutant astrocytomas with loss of nuclear ATRX. The samples were drawn from NOA16, a multicentre, single-arm, open-label phase I trial in Germany that tested a mutant IDH1 peptide vaccine in humans for the first time. The DNeasy Blood and Tissue Kit was used to extract genomic DNA from EDTA blood for TCRB sequencing. The library was generated by the immunoSEQ multiplex PCR assay. The hsTCRB Kit was used according to the manufacturer's protocol to amplify rearranged TCR beta chain sequences. An Illumina MiSeq was used to sequence the TCRB libraries. In the paper's pipeline: Demultiplexing, trimming and gene mapping were performed with the kit vendor's proprietary platform. The source is immuneACCESS, and TCRdb retained only in-frame sequences with V and J called. Part of the clones is not carried over; for the studies checked, unresolved V genes explain less than half of this, and the remainder is unexplained. V and J calls and clone size are copied from that table; D and trimming were computed from the DNA. The sample includes roughly 52,000 clones, with 76% observed a single time. Clones ranked in the top ten supply 12% of the sample.

The data stem from a study of a mutant IDH1 vaccine in newly diagnosed glioma listed by TCRdb under 2021. Context from the whole study: Vaccination was initiated 4-6 weeks after radiotherapy alone, or concurrently with temozolomide cycles in the chemotherapy-containing groups. The week-35 safety follow-up was designated visit V12, and the week-47 end of study was designated visit V13. For exploratory analyses, longitudinal TCRB deep sequencing was carried out in around 24 treated patients wherever samples were available. The approximately 30 treated patients were 62.5% male and around 40% female, with a mean age of approximately 40 years. Peripheral blood samples were drawn at six visits, namely V03 (baseline), V05, V07, V10, V12 and V13. Before enrollment, patients had received standard therapy of radiotherapy alone, temozolomide alone, or radiochemotherapy with temozolomide; most received the combination.

Germline trimming: 0 bases from V, 8 bases from J; junction bases outside gene matches: 2. There are 13 amino acids in the CDR3, from cysteine to phenylalanine inclusive. CDR3 DNA only is kept here, 39 bases in frame from base 1. CDR1 and CDR2 were assigned from the germline V gene as SGHRS and YFSETQ. General findings and caveats noted by the study authors: Immune responses induced by the vaccine were seen in over 80% of patients across multiple MHC alleles. No apparent relationship was observed between pseudoprogression and alterations in the top peripheral T cell clonotypes detected by TCRB sequencing. PBMC samples for TCRB deep sequencing were selected based on availability. According to the authors, sample limitations meant that analyses of patient blood samples could not be reproduced.

The chain couples TRBV5-1 to TRBJ1-2; 9 nucleotides in the junction match TRBD1. This sequence was found in a man aged 40-49 years with glioma. This sample comprised PBMCs, obtained from a glioma patient whose treatment included an IDH1 peptide vaccine. The CDR3 in this case is CASSLDRGQGYTF. The base sequence is TGCGCCAGCAGCTTGGACAGGGGGCAAGGCTACACCTTC.